The rows below give T cell receptor beta chains drawn from one sample of a study of beta chain features in type 1 diabetes. Clones were sequenced by immunoSEQ multiplex PCR, and TCRdb holds only the in-frame ones, with some missing. Of about 150,000 clones listed, approximately 8.1% were seen once; the top ten hold almost 0.65%. The sequencing sample was made of central memory CD4+ T cells from blood. The receptors were gathered from a man younger than 30 in good health. The conserved cysteine and the conserved F or W are not part of the CDR3 here. Fields, in order: clone size, V gene, CDR3 protein. Not every row has a clone size; where given, it reads once, few, many or a size class.

few TRBV7-6 ASSLGQGSTYEQY
- TRBV6-6 ASSYSTDDRANEQF
few TRBV18 ASSRDRGWTYEQY
- TRBV6-5 ASSYRQAPNTGELF
few TRBV15 ATSRGQGRTDTQY
- TRBV29-1 SYSAGFTGNTIY
few TRBV7-2 ASTKGRAT
- TRBV4-2 ASSHGTGNYGYT
- TRBV19 ASSIDRETEAF
many TRBV6-4 ASSEDGGTEAF
many TRBV7-3 ASSLGTGGIQY
- TRBV6-5 ASSLQANTEAF
many TRBV11-2 ASSLARYETQY